The clone carrying this T cell receptor (beta chain) appeared many times. The antigen is undetermined. Tagging with unique molecular identifiers was applied to individual cDNA molecules. TCRdb recomputed calls from the 5' RACE reads with MiXCR, one row per CDR3 protein. This sample yields 35,000 to 45,000 distinct CDR3 sequences, of which more than 5% are seen a single time; about 8% belongs to the top ten. The data are from a study of early T cells in non-severe SARS-CoV-2 infection. At the level of the study: Chains stayed unpaired after sequencing of bulk RNA from unsorted whole blood. Study-wide results and limits: A preference for anti-spike CD8 responses marked VDJdb matching, which missed private and CD4 specificities.

Sequenced input: whole blood. This clonotype originated in an adult who was a healthcare worker with PCR-confirmed SARS-CoV-2 infection or an uninfected control (not recorded which).

CDR3 coding DNA: TGCAGTGCTTCGCTTACTGGACAGGGACGCCTGGCTTTCTTT. Its protein product is CSASLTGQGRLAFF. This chain joins TRBV20-1 and TRBJ1-1, with TRBD1 matching over 8 bases. The CDR3 is made up of 14 amino acids. Germline lookup yields CDR1 DFQATT and CDR2 SNEGSKA (reference sequence). With 5 bases clipped from V and 11 bases from J, the junction kept 16 bases outside the gene matches.